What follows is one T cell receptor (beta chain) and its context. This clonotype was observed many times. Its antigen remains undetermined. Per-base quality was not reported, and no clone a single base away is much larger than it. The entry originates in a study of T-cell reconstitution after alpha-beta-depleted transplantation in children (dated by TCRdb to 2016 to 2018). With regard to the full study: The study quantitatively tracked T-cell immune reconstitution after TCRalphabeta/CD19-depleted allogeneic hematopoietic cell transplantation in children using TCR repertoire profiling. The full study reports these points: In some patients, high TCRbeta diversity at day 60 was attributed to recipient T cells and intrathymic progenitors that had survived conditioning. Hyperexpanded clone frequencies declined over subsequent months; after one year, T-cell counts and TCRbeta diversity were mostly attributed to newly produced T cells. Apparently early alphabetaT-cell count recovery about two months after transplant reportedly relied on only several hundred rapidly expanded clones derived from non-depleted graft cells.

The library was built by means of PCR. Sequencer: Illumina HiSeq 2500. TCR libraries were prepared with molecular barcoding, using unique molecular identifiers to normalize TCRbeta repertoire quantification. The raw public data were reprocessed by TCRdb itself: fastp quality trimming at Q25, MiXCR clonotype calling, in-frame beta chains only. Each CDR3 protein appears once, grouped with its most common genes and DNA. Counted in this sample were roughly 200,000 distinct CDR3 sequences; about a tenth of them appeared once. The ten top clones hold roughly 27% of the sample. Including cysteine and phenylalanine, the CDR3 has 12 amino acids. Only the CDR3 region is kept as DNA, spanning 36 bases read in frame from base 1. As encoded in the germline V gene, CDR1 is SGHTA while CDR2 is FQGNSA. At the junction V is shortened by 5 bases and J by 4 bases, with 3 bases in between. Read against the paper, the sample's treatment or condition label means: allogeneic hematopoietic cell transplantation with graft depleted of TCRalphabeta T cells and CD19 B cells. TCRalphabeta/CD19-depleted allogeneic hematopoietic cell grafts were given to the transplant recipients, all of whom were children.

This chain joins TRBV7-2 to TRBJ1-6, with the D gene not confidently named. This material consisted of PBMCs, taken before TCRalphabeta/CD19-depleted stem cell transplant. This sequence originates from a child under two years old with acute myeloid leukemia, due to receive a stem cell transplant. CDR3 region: CASSPYNSPLHF. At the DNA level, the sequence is TGTGCCAGCAGCCCTTATAATTCACCCCTCCACTTT. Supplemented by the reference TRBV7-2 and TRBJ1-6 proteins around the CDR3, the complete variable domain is GAGVSQSPSNKVTEKGKDVELRCDPISGHTALYWYRQSLGQGLEFLIYFQGNSAPDKSGLPSDRFSAERTGGSVSTLTIQRTQQEDSAVYLCASSPYNSPLHFGNGTRLTVT.